These 24 T cell receptor beta chains originate from one sample sequenced in a study of blood T cell repertoires in COVID-19. Some clones are missing from TCRdb's copy, which holds only in-frame ones; the method was immunoSEQ multiplex PCR. The table shows some 83,000 clones, with 81% occurring only once. The sample was peripheral blood. These receptors came from a man at least 80 years old with acute or convalescent COVID-19.

This clone was seen a single time. The chain couples TRBV5-1 to TRBJ2-1; D not certain. In germline, CDR1 is SGHRS, CDR2 YFSETQ. Trimming removed 2 bases at V and 8 bases at J, with 8 bases between. The CDR3 length is 12 residues. CDR3 sequence reads: CASSLRHDEQFF. The CDR3, as DNA: TGCGCCAGCAGCTTAAGACACGATGAGCAGTTCTTC.

This clone was counted a single time. The genes are TRBV28 and TRBJ2-1; 14 nucleotides align to TRBD2. The J segment lost 9 bases and the V segment lost 7 bases, leaving 8 bases of the junction unmatched. Germline CDR1 and CDR2: MDHEN and SYDVKM. The CDR3 contains 15 residues. The CDR3 here is CASNKPGLAGVEQFF. The DNA of the CDR3 is TGTGCCAGCAACAAACCGGGACTAGCGGGAGTTGAGCAGTTCTTC.

The chain carries TRBV18 and TRBJ2-1; 9 positions match TRBD2. This CDR3 comprises 16 residues. The J segment lost 6 bases and the V segment lost 3 bases, leaving 9 bases of the junction unmatched. In germline, CDR1 is KGHSH, CDR2 LQKENI. This CDR3 is CASSPWAGGPTNEQFF. Written as DNA, the CDR3 is TGTGCCAGCTCACCGTGGGCGGGAGGGCCAACCAATGAGCAGTTCTTC.

V gene TRBV28 combines with J gene TRBJ1-4, with 8 positions matching TRBD1. The J segment lost 6 bases and the V segment lost 6 bases, leaving 6 bases of the junction unmatched. This CDR3 region has 14 residues. CDR1 MDHEN and CDR2 SYDVKM come from the germline V gene. In DNA form, the CDR3 reads TGTGCCAGCAGGGCGGACAGGGCCTATGAAAAACTGTTTTTT. It codes for CASRADRAYEKLFF.

The chain is built from TRBV18 and TRBJ1-1; TRBD1 is a possible D gene (6 bases). Germline values: CDR1 KGHSH, CDR2 LQKENI. The CDR3 runs to 15 residues. V dropped 4 bases and J dropped 0 bases, with 12 bases sitting between them. Here the CDR3 DNA reads TGTGCCAGCTCACGCGTGACAGGCATGAACACTGAAGCTTTCTTT. This encodes CASSRVTGMNTEAFF. Using reference TRBV18 and TRBJ1-1 for the parts outside the CDR3, the full variable domain is NAGVMQNPRHLVRRRGQEARLRCSPMKGHSHVYWYRQLPEEGLKFMVYLQKENIIDESGMPKERFSAEFPKEGPSILRIQQVVRGDSAAYFCASSRVTGMNTEAFFGQGTRLTVV.

This chain uses TRBV25-1 with TRBJ2-5, with 10 bases fitting TRBD2. The CDR3 covers 15 residues. Germline V CDR1 and CDR2: MGHDK, SYGVNS. The junction had 5 bases not matched to a gene; V was cut back by 4 bases and J by 3 bases. The CDR3 reads CASSGTAGGEETQYF. CDR3 coding DNA: TGTGCCAGCAGTGGGACAGCGGGAGGGGAAGAGACCCAGTACTTC.

The genes are TRBV7-2 and TRBJ1-6; maybe TRBD1 (5 bases). V lost 3 bases to trimming and J lost 8 bases, with 17 bases between them. This CDR3 contains 16 residues. From germline, CDR1 is SGHTA and CDR2 FQGNSA. Here the CDR3 DNA reads TGTGCCAGCAGCTTGGGTCTCTCCTGGGGGGATTCACCCCTCCACTTT. Encoded protein: CASSLGLSWGDSPLHF.

V usage is TRBV5-1 and J usage is TRBJ2-7; 11 bases are shared with TRBD2. V was clipped by 1 base and J by 5 bases; unmatched bases: 5. This CDR3 is 15 amino acids long. From germline, CDR1 is SGHRS and CDR2 YFSETQ. The CDR3 DNA is TGCGCCAGCAGCTTGCGTAGCGGGAGGGCCGACGAGCAGTACTTC. Translation: CASSLRSGRADEQYF.

V and J are TRBV15 and TRBJ1-1; TRBD1 matches at 9 bases. Trimming took 5 bases from V and 0 from J; bases not matched to a gene: 7. The CDR3 loop spans 16 amino acids. Germline V lookup: CDR1 LNHNV, CDR2 YYDKDF (reference sequence). The chain's CDR3 is CATSVRTGAMNTEAFF. The CDR3 nucleotides read TGTGCCACCAGCGTCCGGACAGGGGCGATGAACACTGAAGCTTTCTTT. Using reference TRBV15 and TRBJ1-1 for the parts outside the CDR3, the full variable domain is DAMVIQNPRYQVTQFGKPVTLSCSQTLNHNVMYWYQQKSSQAPKLLFHYYDKDFNNEADTPDNFQSRRPNTSFCFLDIRSPGLGDTAMYLCATSVRTGAMNTEAFFGQGTRLTVV.

This clone was observed a few times. J is TRBJ2-1 and V is TRBV27; possibly TRBD1 for D (6 bases). This CDR3 is built from 13 residues. V dropped 1 base and J dropped 6 bases, with 7 bases sitting between them. CDR1 is MNHEY and CDR2 is SMNVEV in the germline V gene (reference sequence). The DNA of the CDR3 is TGTGCCAGCAGTTTATGGGGGCCCAATGAGCAGTTCTTC. Protein product: CASSLWGPNEQFF.

This clone occurred a few times. This chain links TRBV2 with TRBJ1-3; D possibly corresponds to TRBD1 (5 bases). This CDR3 is built from 13 residues. In germline, CDR1 is SNHLY, CDR2 FYNNEI. Trimming removed 6 bases from V and 4 bases from J, with 10 bases in between. DNA for the CDR3: TGTGCCAGCAGAATCTCAGGGGGAAACACCATATATTTT. Amino acids: CASRISGGNTIYF.

The V and J genes are TRBV18 and TRBJ1-4; perhaps TRBD1 as D (5 bases). V lost 3 bases and J lost 6, with 20 bases in between. The CDR3 sequence is 17 residues long. The V gene's germline CDR1 is KGHSH and CDR2 LQKENI. For the CDR3, the DNA is TGTGCCAGCTCACCCCAACGTCGGCAGGGCTTAGATGAAAAACTGTTTTTT. The encoded protein is CASSPQRRQGLDEKLFF.

The rearrangement uses TRBV28 and TRBJ2-5, with 7 bases aligning to TRBD2. The CDR3 is 14 residues long. Germline CDR1 MDHEN, CDR2 SYDVKM. Germline trimming cut 3 bases from V and 5 bases from J; bases unmatched to any gene: 6. The CDR3 region is CASSLPSGLETQYF. DNA for the CDR3: TGTGCCAGCAGTTTGCCTAGCGGTTTGGAGACCCAGTACTTC.

The CDR3 here is CASSDRGRYGYTF. For the CDR3, the DNA is TGTGCCAGCAGCGACAGGGGGCGATATGGCTACACCTTC. The chain combines TRBV6-6 with TRBJ1-2; TRBD1 matches at 10 bases. The CDR3 totals 13 residues. V gave up 6 bases and J gave up 5 bases; unmatched junction bases: 3. CDR1 MNHNY and CDR2 SVGAGI come from the germline V gene (reference sequence).

The count of this clone is one. The rearrangement links TRBV19 to TRBJ1-1; TRBD1 is a possible D gene (5 bases). In germline, CDR1 is LNHDA, CDR2 SQIVND (reference sequence). The CDR3 is 14 amino acids. V lost 7 bases, J lost 2 bases, and 14 bases lay in between. The CDR3 DNA reads as TGTGCCAGTAAGAATTTAGGGGTTAACACTGAAGCTTTCTTT. The encoded protein is CASKNLGVNTEAFF.

The chain recombines TRBV4-1 with TRBJ2-2, with 8 bases identical to TRBD2. Germline assignment: CDR1 MGHRA and CDR2 YSYEKL. There are 16 residues in the CDR3. The junction had 3 bases not matched to a gene; V was cut back by 3 bases and J by 0 bases. CDR3 sequence reads: CASSHLAGTNTGELFF. The CDR3 DNA sequence: TGCGCCAGCAGCCACTTAGCGGGAACGAACACCGGGGAGCTGTTTTTT.

The chain employs TRBV6-1 and TRBJ1-2; tentative D call: TRBD1 (6 bases). The CDR3 totals 15 residues. Germline V CDR1 and CDR2: MNHNS, SASEGT. V lost 2 bases and J lost 8, with 18 bases in between. CDR3 sequence: CASSETRTALRGYTF. CDR3 nucleotide sequence: TGTGCCAGCAGTGAAACTCGGACAGCTCTTCGGGGCTACACCTTC.

This chain joins TRBV4-2 and TRBJ1-2, with D possibly matching TRBD1 (6 bases). The V and J ends lost 1 base and 7 bases respectively, with 16 bases between them. CDR3 length: 15 amino acids. CDR1 LGHNA and CDR2 YNFKEQ come from the germline V gene. The CDR3 spells CASSQGLGGDPGYTF. The CDR3 DNA sequence: TGTGCCAGCAGCCAAGGGTTAGGGGGGGACCCTGGCTACACCTTC.

Many counts were recorded for this clone. This sequence joins TRBV27 and TRBJ1-5, with D possibly TRBD1 on 6 matching bases. Trimming pared 0 bases from V and 7 bases from J, leaving 13 bases between. The CDR3 spans 15 residues. CDR1 and CDR2 (germline): MNHEY, SMNVEV (reference sequence). This CDR3 is CASSLSGGWRQPQHF. Here the CDR3 DNA reads TGTGCCAGCAGTTTATCTGGGGGCTGGAGACAGCCCCAGCATTTT.

The J gene is TRBJ2-1, the V gene TRBV5-1; TRBD1 aligns across 9 bases. Trimming at V came to 4 bases and at J to 6 bases, leaving 14 bases not matched to a gene. The germline CDR1 and CDR2 sequences are SGHRS and YFSETQ. This CDR3 contains 17 residues. DNA for the CDR3: TGCGCCAGCAGCGGGCGGGCTGGGGACAGGGTGATCAATGAGCAGTTCTTC. This sequence encodes CASSGRAGDRVINEQFF.

The V call is TRBV5-1, the J call TRBJ2-3; D is undetermined. The CDR3 is 14 amino acids. The ends were cut back, 5 bases at V and 0 bases at J, with 10 bases in the middle. The germline V gene has CDR1 SGHRS and CDR2 YFSETQ. The chain's CDR3 is CASRFQSSTDTQYF. In DNA form, the CDR3 reads TGCGCCAGCAGATTCCAGTCTAGCACAGATACGCAGTATTTT.

V is TRBV3-1 (or the pseudogene TRBV3-2) and J is TRBJ1-4, with 8 bases that match TRBD1. This CDR3 has 14 amino acids. Looked up from germline, CDR1 is LGHDT and CDR2 is YNNKEL (reference sequence). V lost 4 bases, J lost 4 bases, and 2 bases stayed unmatched. CDR3 DNA: TGTGCCAGCAGCCGGACAGGGAATAATGAAAAACTGTTTTTT. It translates to CASSRTGNNEKLFF.

The J gene is TRBJ1-2, the V gene TRBV6-5; possibly TRBD1 for D (6 bases). The V gene's germline CDR1 is MNHEY and CDR2 SVGAGI. This CDR3 region has 13 residues. V lost 6 bases and J 6 bases, leaving 14 bases between the germline ends. The CDR3 bases are TGTGCCAGCAGCCTACAGGGTAGCGATGGCTACACCTTC. Translation gives CASSLQGSDGYTF.

J is TRBJ1-2 and V is TRBV4-1, with TRBD1 matching 10 bases. There are 16 residues in the CDR3. V was clipped by 3 bases and J by 8 bases; unmatched bases: 12. Germline V gene lookup returns CDR1 MGHRA and CDR2 YSYEKL. This CDR3 reads CASSHSGGTGAQGYTF. The CDR3 nucleotides are TGCGCCAGCAGCCACTCTGGAGGGACAGGGGCTCAAGGCTACACCTTC.